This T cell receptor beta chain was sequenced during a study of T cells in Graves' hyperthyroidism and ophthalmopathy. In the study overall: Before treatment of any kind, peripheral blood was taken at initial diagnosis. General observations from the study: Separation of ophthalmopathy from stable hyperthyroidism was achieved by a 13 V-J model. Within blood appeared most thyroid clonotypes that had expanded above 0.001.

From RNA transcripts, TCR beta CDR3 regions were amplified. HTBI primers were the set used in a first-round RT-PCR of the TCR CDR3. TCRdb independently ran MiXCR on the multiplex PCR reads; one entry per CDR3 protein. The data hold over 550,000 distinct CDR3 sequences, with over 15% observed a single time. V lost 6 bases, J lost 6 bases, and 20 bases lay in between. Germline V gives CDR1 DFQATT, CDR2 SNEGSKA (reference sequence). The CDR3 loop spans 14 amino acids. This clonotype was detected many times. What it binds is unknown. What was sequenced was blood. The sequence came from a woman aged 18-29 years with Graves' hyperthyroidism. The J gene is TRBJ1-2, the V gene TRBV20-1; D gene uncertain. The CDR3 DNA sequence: TGCAGTGCGAACCCCTACATGGAAGGAAATGGCTACACCTTC. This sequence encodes CSANPYMEGNGYTF.